Listed here are 28 T cell receptor beta chains from one sample, sequenced in a study of identical twins. TCRdb redid the calling of the 5' RACE reads with MiXCR, one entry per CDR3 protein. In the table there are around 680,000 distinct CDR3 sequences, around 8.3% of which are singletons. These same records also appear under a second study, on yellow fever vaccine responses in identical twins.

The material sequenced was PBMCs. All receptors come from a woman between 18 and 29 years old in good health.

This clonotype was counted only a few times. The chain uses TRBV27 and TRBJ1-1; D may be TRBD1 (5 bases). In germline, CDR1 is MNHEY, CDR2 SMNVEV (reference sequence). V lost 2 bases and J 9 bases, leaving 16 bases between the germline ends. The length of the CDR3 is 14 residues. The CDR3 is CASSLQGAESKAFF. CDR3 bases: TGTGCCAGCAGTTTACAGGGAGCAGAAAGTAAAGCTTTCTTT.

This clonotype has at least ten counts. This chain joins TRBV3-1 and TRBJ2-1; TRBD2 matches at 9 bases. The CDR3 is made up of 15 amino acids. V trimming: 6 bases; J trimming: 2 bases; junction bases outside the gene matches: 5. Looked up from germline, CDR1 is LGHDT and CDR2 is YNNKEL (reference sequence). For the CDR3, the DNA is TGTGCCAGCAGTCCTAGCGGGAACCCCTACAATGAGCAGTTCTTC. Amino acids: CASSPSGNPYNEQFF.

This chain connects TRBV7-9 to TRBJ2-7, with D perhaps assigned TRBD1 or TRBD2 (5 bases each). V shed 5 bases and J shed 5 bases, with 16 bases lying between them. Per germline, CDR1 SEHNR and CDR2 FQNEAQ (reference sequence). There are 14 residues in the CDR3. CDR3 protein: CASSPPGPRDEQYF. The CDR3 DNA sequence: TGTGCCAGCAGCCCCCCGGGGCCCCGAGACGAGCAGTACTTC.

This clonotype has a handful of counts. The chain has TRBV24-1 and TRBJ2-1; tentatively, D is TRBD1 or TRBD2 (7 bases each). The CDR3 extends over 13 amino acids. Germline loops: CDR1 KGHDR, CDR2 SFDVKD. The V end lost 9 bases, the J end lost 8 bases, and 16 bases lay between the germline ends. The CDR3 loop reads CATRAAGGDEQFF. For the CDR3, the DNA is TGTGCCACCCGGGCGGCAGGGGGGGATGAGCAGTTCTTC.

This chain uses TRBV9 with TRBJ2-3, with a weak D call TRBD2 (6 bases). This CDR3 spans 16 amino acids. Looked up from germline, CDR1 is SGDLS and CDR2 is YYNGEE. Trimming took 4 bases from V and 2 from J, leaving 17 bases between them. This CDR3 reads CASSPFGGVNTDTQYF. The CDR3 DNA sequence: TGTGCCAGCAGCCCATTTGGCGGGGTTAACACAGATACGCAGTATTTT.

This clonotype was recorded a few times. The genes are TRBV18 and TRBJ2-2; D tentatively fits TRBD1 or TRBD2 (5 bases each). The CDR3 runs 16 residues. CDR1 is KGHSH, CDR2 LQKENI, per germline. Trimming removed 2 bases at V and 0 bases at J, with 10 bases between. The CDR3 bases are TGTGCCAGCTCACCAATCGGGGCCGCGAACACCGGGGAGCTGTTTTTT. Its protein is CASSPIGAANTGELFF.

J is TRBJ2-3 and V is TRBV6-5; 9 bases agree with TRBD2. The germline V gene encodes CDR1 MNHEY and CDR2 SVGAGI. The junction had 14 bases not matched to a gene; V was cut back by 0 bases and J by 4 bases. This CDR3 contains 19 residues. The CDR3 here is CASSYSASGVGPAPDTQYF. DNA for the CDR3: TGTGCCAGCAGTTACTCGGCTAGCGGGGTTGGCCCCGCACCAGATACGCAGTATTTT.

The rearrangement uses TRBV28 and TRBJ2-3; 8 bases fit TRBD1. V lost 5 bases, J lost 3 bases, and 7 bases stayed unmatched. This CDR3 comprises 15 residues. Germline V lookup: CDR1 MDHEN, CDR2 SYDVKM. DNA for the CDR3: TGTGCCAGCAGTCTATCGGGACAGGTTACAGATACGCAGTATTTT. Residues: CASSLSGQVTDTQYF.

This clonotype was observed many times. V gene TRBV2 combines with J gene TRBJ2-1, with TRBD2 identical over 9 bases. This CDR3 has 14 amino acids. Trimming removed 6 bases from V and 8 bases from J; junction bases left unmatched: 8. The V gene's germline CDR1 is SNHLY and CDR2 FYNNEI. The CDR3 DNA follows: TGTGCCAGCAGAGCTAGCGGGATTATCGATGAGCAGTTCTTC. This encodes CASRASGIIDEQFF.

This clonotype occurred many times. V is TRBV5-1 and J is TRBJ2-1, with 8 bases identical to TRBD2. This CDR3 comprises 15 residues. With 0 bases clipped from V and 3 bases from J, the junction kept 2 bases outside the gene matches. Germline V CDR1 and CDR2: SGHRS, YFSETQ. The CDR3 DNA is TGCGCCAGCAGCTTGGCCCGGGGGGGCTACAATGAGCAGTTCTTC. It yields the protein CASSLARGGYNEQFF.

This chain links TRBV28 with TRBJ2-5, with no clear D. The CDR3 runs to 17 residues. Trimming took off 3 bases at V and 5 bases at J, with 22 bases between the two ends. Germline-derived CDR1 and CDR2 are MDHEN and SYDVKM. The CDR3 spells CASSFASKTFGMETQYF. CDR3 bases: TGTGCCAGCAGTTTCGCCTCAAAGACATTTGGGATGGAGACCCAGTACTTC.

This clonotype was found many times. The rearrangement joins TRBV7-2 to TRBJ2-7; D is unresolved. Germline CDR1 and CDR2: SGHTA and FQGNSA. The germline V and J ends were trimmed by 1 base and 3 bases, with 7 bases remaining between them. The CDR3 runs 13 residues. The CDR3 sequence is CASSLEFFYEQYF. For the CDR3, the DNA is TGTGCCAGCAGCTTAGAGTTCTTCTACGAGCAGTACTTC. The whole variable domain, remainder taken from reference TRBV7-2 and TRBJ2-7, is GAGVSQSPSNKVTEKGKDVELRCDPISGHTALYWYRQSLGQGLEFLIYFQGNSAPDKSGLPSDRFSAERTGGSVSTLTIQRTQQEDSAVYLCASSLEFFYEQYFGPGTRLTVT.

This clonotype was picked up many times. The DNA of the CDR3 is TGTGCCAGCAGTAAGGGAGACGGCACCTACAATGAGCAGTTCTTC. It yields the protein CASSKGDGTYNEQFF. This sequence joins TRBV12-3 or TRBV12-4 and TRBJ2-1; tentatively, D is TRBD2 (5 bases). The V and J ends lost 5 bases and 2 bases respectively, with 13 bases between them. There are 15 residues in the CDR3.

The chain uses TRBV2 and TRBJ2-7, with 8 positions matching TRBD1. The trim removed 5 bases at V and 3 bases at J, leaving 9 bases unmatched. The CDR3 runs 15 residues. The germline CDR1 and CDR2 sequences are SNHLY and FYNNEI. CDR3 protein: CASSLSRGPFYEQYF. The CDR3 nucleotides read TGTGCCAGCAGTCTCAGCAGGGGGCCTTTCTACGAGCAGTACTTC.

The chain joins TRBV7-2 to TRBJ2-7; no firm D call. Between the trimmed V and J ends, which lost 4 bases and 4 bases, there was a span of 11 bases. Germline-derived CDR1 and CDR2 are SGHTA and FQGNSA. The CDR3 sequence is 13 residues long. The CDR3 coding sequence is TGTGCCAGCAGCTCAGAGGTGGTTTACGAGCAGTACTTC. Protein sequence: CASSSEVVYEQYF.

A few counts support this clonotype. The chain employs TRBV5-1 and TRBJ2-7, with unresolved D. The CDR3 is made up of 14 amino acids. CDR1 and CDR2 (germline): SGHRS, YFSETQ. Trimming pared 1 base from V and 0 bases from J, leaving 8 bases between. Here the CDR3 reads CASSLQHPSYEQYF. As DNA, the CDR3 is TGCGCCAGCAGCTTGCAACACCCCTCCTACGAGCAGTACTTC.

V is TRBV4-2 and J is TRBJ2-1; 13 bases match TRBD2. CDR1 is LGHNA and CDR2 is YNFKEQ in the germline V gene. The CDR3 has 18 residues. The V gene end was trimmed by 2 bases and the J gene end by 8 bases; junction bases not matched to a gene: 12. The CDR3 here is CASSQFLLAGGPLDEQFF. CDR3 in DNA: TGTGCCAGCAGCCAATTCTTACTAGCGGGAGGGCCTCTAGATGAGCAGTTCTTC.

This clonotype was detected a few times. The chain carries TRBV2 and TRBJ1-1, with D possibly TRBD1 on 6 matching bases. The germline CDR1 and CDR2 sequences are SNHLY and FYNNEI. CDR3 size: 14 residues. Trimming pared 10 bases from V and 9 bases from J, leaving 24 bases between. CDR3 nucleotide sequence: TGTGCCACCTTGCCCCAGGGGTCCTTTGGACAAGCTTTCTTT. It codes for CATLPQGSFGQAFF.

In its sample, this clonotype was seen many times. The V and J genes are TRBV5-1 and TRBJ1-1; D perhaps matches TRBD1 (5 bases). In germline, CDR1 is SGHRS, CDR2 YFSETQ. V lost 6 bases and J lost 1, with 10 bases in between. This CDR3 comprises 13 residues. CDR3 protein: CASTWGGNTEAFF. The DNA for the CDR3 is TGCGCCAGCACCTGGGGGGGGAACACTGAAGCTTTCTTT.

This clonotype has a count of ten or more. The chain is built from TRBV27 and TRBJ2-3, with D unclear. The CDR3 sequence is 13 residues long. Germline values: CDR1 MNHEY, CDR2 SMNVEV (reference sequence). The germline V and J ends were trimmed by 6 bases and 2 bases, with 9 bases remaining between them. CDR3 DNA sequence: TGTGCCAGCAGGATCTCGTACACAGATACGCAGTATTTT. It specifies CASRISYTDTQYF.

The V gene is TRBV20-1, the J gene TRBJ1-2; 7 bases line up with TRBD1. Germline V lookup: CDR1 DFQATT, CDR2 SNEGSKA (reference sequence). The CDR3 covers 14 residues. The J segment lost 4 bases and the V segment lost 5 bases, leaving 10 bases of the junction unmatched. The CDR3 nucleotides are TGCAGTGCTCCTATACAGGGGTTAGGCTATGGCTACACCTTC. As protein: CSAPIQGLGYGYTF.

This clonotype was picked up a small number of times. The chain links TRBV4-3 to TRBJ2-4; D may match TRBD1 or TRBD2 (6 bases each). Germline values: CDR1 LGHNA, CDR2 YSLEER. V lost 2 bases to trimming and J lost 1 base, with 18 bases between them. This CDR3 is built from 18 residues. CDR3 loop: CASSQLLGGGAAKNIQYF. The CDR3 DNA reads as TGCGCCAGCAGCCAACTACTAGGGGGAGGTGCGGCCAAAAACATTCAGTACTTC.

The table lists this clonotype with many counts. The chain couples TRBV6-5 to TRBJ1-1; D gene ambiguous. Germline assignment: CDR1 MNHEY and CDR2 SVGAGI. This CDR3 comprises 13 residues. Trimming cost V 3 bases and J 4 bases, with 9 bases left between them. The CDR3 coding sequence is TGTGCCAGCAGTTATCGATCGTTCACTGAAGCTTTCTTT. Residues: CASSYRSFTEAFF.

The chain combines TRBV5-1 with TRBJ1-1; TRBD1 matches 7 bases. The CDR3 is 15 amino acids. J lost 0 bases, V lost 9 bases, and 11 bases had no gene match. The germline V gene has CDR1 SGHRS and CDR2 YFSETQ. CDR3 in amino acids: CATKQGSALNTEAFF. The CDR3 DNA reads as TGCGCCACCAAACAGGGGTCCGCCTTGAACACTGAAGCTTTCTTT. Together with reference TRBV5-1 and TRBJ1-1, the CDR3 gives the full variable domain: KAGVTQTPRYLIKTRGQQVTLSCSPISGHRSVSWYQQTPGQGLQFLFEYFSETQRNKGNFPGRFSGRQFSNSRSEMNVSTLELGDSALYLCATKQGSALNTEAFFGQGTRLTVV.

The chain combines TRBV6-2 or TRBV6-3 with TRBJ2-7, with 9 bases that match TRBD1. V lost 5 bases, J lost 9 bases, and 2 bases stayed unmatched. This CDR3 contains 11 residues. Germline V gene sequence: CDR1 MNHEY, CDR2 SVGEGT. Written as DNA, the CDR3 is TGTGCCAGCAGTGGGACAGGGACGCAGTACTTC. The encoded protein is CASSGTGTQYF.

The chain carries TRBV14 and TRBJ2-3; perhaps D is TRBD1 or TRBD2 (6 bases each). V lost 4 bases, J lost 8 bases, and 19 bases lay in between. The CDR3 extends over 15 amino acids. Germline V gene sequence: CDR1 SGHDN, CDR2 FVKESK. The CDR3: CASSRVRGASGTQYF. CDR3 DNA sequence: TGTGCCAGCAGCCGTGTGAGGGGGGCCTCCGGTACGCAGTATTTT.

This clonotype was counted only a few times. This chain connects TRBV4-1 to TRBJ2-1, with 8 bases fitting TRBD2. The junction had 4 bases not matched to a gene; V was cut back by 0 bases and J by 3 bases. The CDR3 is 16 amino acids. Germline V gives CDR1 MGHRA, CDR2 YSYEKL. The CDR3 here is CASSQDSGGYYNEQFF. CDR3 nucleotides: TGCGCCAGCAGCCAAGACAGCGGGGGATACTACAATGAGCAGTTCTTC.

The table lists this clonotype with a few counts. The V call is TRBV7-2, the J call TRBJ2-1; 10 nucleotides agree with TRBD2. This CDR3 has 17 residues. CDR1 is SGHTA, CDR2 FQGNSA, per germline. Germline trimming cut 0 bases from V and 6 bases from J; bases unmatched to any gene: 8. This CDR3 reads CASSLALLAGVSNEQFF. The CDR3 DNA sequence: TGTGCCAGCAGCTTAGCGCTTCTAGCGGGAGTATCCAATGAGCAGTTCTTC.